The 2 T cell receptor beta chains presented below share a single source sample, sequenced in a study of CD4 T cells in relation to SARS-CoV-2 and coronaviruses. Clones were sequenced by immunoSEQ multiplex PCR, and TCRdb holds only the in-frame ones, with some missing. The sample holds about 38,000 clones; more than 60% are singletons and the top ten take around 20%. Their target antigens are unknown. Specimen: memory CD4+ T cells from PBMCs, cultured in vitro. These receptor sequences come from an adult with COVID-19.

The chain combines TRBV24-1 with TRBJ2-5; 9 nucleotides agree with TRBD1. V shed 3 bases, J shed 4 bases, and the junction held 5 bases outside the gene matches. Germline V gene data show CDR1 as KGHDR and CDR2 as SFDVKD. This CDR3 region has 15 residues. CDR3 amino acids: CATSDPEGQGETQYF. The CDR3 DNA sequence: TGTGCCACCAGTGATCCGGAGGGACAGGGAGAGACCCAGTACTTC.

This clone was seen only a few times. The chain is built from TRBV28 and TRBJ1-5; D unresolved. Germline CDR1 and CDR2: MDHEN and SYDVKM. The V and J ends lost 3 bases and 11 bases respectively, with 23 bases between them. The CDR3 is 16 residues long. The CDR3 loop is CASSFNLQSNHLSQHF. CDR3 DNA sequence: TGTGCCAGCAGTTTTAATTTACAGTCCAATCATTTGTCCCAGCATTTT.